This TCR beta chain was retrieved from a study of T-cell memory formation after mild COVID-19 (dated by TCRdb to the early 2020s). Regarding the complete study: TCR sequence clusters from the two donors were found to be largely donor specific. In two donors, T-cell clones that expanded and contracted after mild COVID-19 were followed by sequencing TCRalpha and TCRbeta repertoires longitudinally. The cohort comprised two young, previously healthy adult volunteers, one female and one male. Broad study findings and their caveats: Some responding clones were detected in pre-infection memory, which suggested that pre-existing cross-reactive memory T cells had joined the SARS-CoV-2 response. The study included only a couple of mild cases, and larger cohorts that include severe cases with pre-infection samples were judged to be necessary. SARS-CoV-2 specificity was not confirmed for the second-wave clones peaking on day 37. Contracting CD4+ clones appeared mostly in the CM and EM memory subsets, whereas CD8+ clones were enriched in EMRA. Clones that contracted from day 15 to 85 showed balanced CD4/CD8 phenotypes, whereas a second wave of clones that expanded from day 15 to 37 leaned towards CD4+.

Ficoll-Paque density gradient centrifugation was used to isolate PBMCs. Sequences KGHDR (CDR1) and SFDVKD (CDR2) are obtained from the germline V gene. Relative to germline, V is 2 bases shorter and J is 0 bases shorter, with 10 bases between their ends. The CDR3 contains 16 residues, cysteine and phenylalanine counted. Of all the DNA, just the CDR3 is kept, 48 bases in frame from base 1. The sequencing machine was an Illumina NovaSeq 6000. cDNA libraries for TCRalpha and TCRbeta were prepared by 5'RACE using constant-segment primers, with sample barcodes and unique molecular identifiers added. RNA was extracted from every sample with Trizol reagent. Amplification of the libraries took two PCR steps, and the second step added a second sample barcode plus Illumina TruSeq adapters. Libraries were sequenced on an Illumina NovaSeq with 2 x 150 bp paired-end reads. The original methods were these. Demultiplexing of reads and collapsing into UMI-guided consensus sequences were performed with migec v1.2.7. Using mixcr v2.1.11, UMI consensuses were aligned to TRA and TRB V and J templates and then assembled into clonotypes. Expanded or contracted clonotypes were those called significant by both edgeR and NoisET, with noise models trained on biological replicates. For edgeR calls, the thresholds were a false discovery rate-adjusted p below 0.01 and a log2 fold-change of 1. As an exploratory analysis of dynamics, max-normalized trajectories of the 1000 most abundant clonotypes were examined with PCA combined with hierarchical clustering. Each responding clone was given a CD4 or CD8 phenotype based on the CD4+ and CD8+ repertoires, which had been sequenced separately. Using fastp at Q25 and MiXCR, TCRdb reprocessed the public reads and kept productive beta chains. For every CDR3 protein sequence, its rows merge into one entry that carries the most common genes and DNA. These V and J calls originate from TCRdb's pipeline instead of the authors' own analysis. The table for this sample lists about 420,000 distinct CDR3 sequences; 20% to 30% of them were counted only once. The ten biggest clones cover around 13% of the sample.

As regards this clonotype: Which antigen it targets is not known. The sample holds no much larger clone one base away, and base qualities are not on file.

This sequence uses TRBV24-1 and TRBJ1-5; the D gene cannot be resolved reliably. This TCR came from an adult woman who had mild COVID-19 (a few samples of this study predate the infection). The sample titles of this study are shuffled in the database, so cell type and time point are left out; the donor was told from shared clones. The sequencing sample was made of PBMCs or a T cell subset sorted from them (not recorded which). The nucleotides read TGTGCCACCAGTGATTCTGGACGGACTAGCAATCAGCCCCAGCATTTT. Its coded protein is CATSDSGRTSNQPQHF.